The 29 T cell receptor beta chains below were found in one sample sequenced in a study of identical twins. From the 5' RACE reads, TCRdb called clonotypes with MiXCR, one entry per CDR3 protein. The data show 400,000 or so distinct CDR3 sequences, roughly 9% seen once. The sample was naive T cells sorted from blood. These receptors all come from a woman aged 45-59 years in good health.

The sample holds many counts of this clonotype. This chain links TRBV18 with TRBJ1-4; TRBD1 matches 8 bases. The CDR3 contains 15 residues. Germline trimming cut 0 bases from V and 9 bases from J; bases unmatched to any gene: 6. CDR1 KGHSH and CDR2 LQKENI come from the germline V gene. The CDR3 DNA is TGTGCCAGCTCACCACCGGACAGGGCCACCCAAAAACTGTTTTTT. Protein: CASSPPDRATQKLFF.

This clonotype was recorded a few times. This rearrangement joins TRBV5-1 to TRBJ2-7, with D perhaps matching TRBD2 (5 bases). Germline V gene data show CDR1 as SGHRS and CDR2 as YFSETQ. The CDR3 consists of 14 residues. V lost 4 bases to trimming and J lost 3 bases, with 14 bases between them. CDR3 protein: CASSQGLGNYEQYF. The CDR3 coding sequence is TGCGCCAGCAGCCAAGGACTGGGCAACTACGAGCAGTACTTC.

This clonotype has a handful of counts. CDR3 DNA sequence: TGTGCCAGCAGCGTGTCTCCCGAGCAGTACTTC. Its protein is CASSVSPEQYF. V is TRBV7-2 and J is TRBJ2-7, with D hard to call. The CDR3 is made up of 11 amino acids. CDR1 and CDR2 (germline): SGHTA, FQGNSA. The V end was cut by 5 bases, the J end by 6 bases, with 8 bases between.

In its sample, this clonotype was seen many times. The chain joins TRBV12-3 or TRBV12-4 to TRBJ1-1; D possibly corresponds to TRBD1 (6 bases). The CDR3 is 14 residues long. Deletions cut 6 bases from V and 4 bases from J, with 15 bases between. DNA of the CDR3: TGTGCCAGCAGGGGAACAGGGAGGGGCACTGAAGCTTTCTTT. Encoded protein: CASRGTGRGTEAFF.

This rearrangement joins TRBV2 to TRBJ2-1, with TRBD2 identical over 11 bases. The trim removed 6 bases at V and 7 bases at J, leaving 8 bases unmatched. Germline lookup yields CDR1 SNHLY and CDR2 FYNNEI. This CDR3 has 15 residues. CDR3 residues: CASRAGTSGGNEQFF. The CDR3 DNA reads as TGTGCCAGCAGAGCCGGGACTAGCGGAGGAAATGAGCAGTTCTTC.

Many counts were recorded for this clonotype. The rearrangement uses TRBV9 and TRBJ2-1, with TRBD2 matching 11 bases. After removal of 3 bases from V and 6 bases from J, the junction contained 5 bases not matched to a gene. Per the germline V gene, CDR1 is SGDLS and CDR2 is YYNGEE. The CDR3 runs to 15 residues. CDR3 protein: CASSGLAGGFNEQFF. The CDR3 DNA sequence: TGTGCCAGCAGCGGGCTAGCGGGAGGTTTCAATGAGCAGTTCTTC.

The gene calls are TRBV6-5 and TRBJ1-2; D perhaps matches TRBD1 (6 bases). The CDR3 has 13 amino acids. Trimming took off 6 bases at V and 2 bases at J, with 10 bases between the two ends. Germline CDR1 MNHEY, CDR2 SVGAGI. Written as DNA, the CDR3 is TGTGCCAGCAGCTGGGGGACAAACTATGGCTACACCTTC. Its protein is CASSWGTNYGYTF.

The rearrangement uses TRBV3-1 and TRBJ2-3; the match to TRBD2 covers 10 bases. Germline-derived CDR1 and CDR2 are LGHDT and YNNKEL (reference sequence). CDR3 size: 17 residues. Unmatched junction bases numbered 7, after V lost 2 bases and J lost 2 bases. The CDR3 sequence: CASSQHPAGGPTDTQYF. The DNA of the CDR3 is TGTGCCAGCAGCCAACATCCAGCGGGAGGGCCCACAGATACGCAGTATTTT.

The chain joins TRBV20-1 to TRBJ1-2; D perhaps matches TRBD1 (6 bases). The CDR3 is 14 residues long. The V end lost 3 bases, the J end lost 2 bases, and 13 bases lay between the germline ends. Germline lookup yields CDR1 DFQATT and CDR2 SNEGSKA (reference sequence). DNA of the CDR3: TGCAGTGCTAGGGAGGGGGGATCAAACTATGGCTACACCTTC. Its translation is CSAREGGSNYGYTF.

This clonotype was counted many times. V usage is TRBV12-3 or TRBV12-4 and J usage is TRBJ2-7, with D possibly called TRBD1 or TRBD2 (5 bases each). CDR3 length: 12 residues. Trimming took off 6 bases at V and 3 bases at J, with 9 bases between the two ends. CDR3 residues: CASSRDHYEQYF. CDR3 in DNA: TGTGCCAGCAGCCGGGACCACTACGAGCAGTACTTC.

The chain combines TRBV30 with TRBJ1-2; D uncertain. Trimming pared 1 base from V and 3 bases from J, leaving 6 bases between. CDR3 length equals 12 residues. CDR1 is GTSNPN and CDR2 is SVGIG in the germline V gene (reference sequence). CDR3 sequence: CAWSGRDYGYTF. CDR3 DNA sequence: TGTGCCTGGAGTGGCAGAGACTATGGCTACACCTTC.

This clonotype appeared a few times. The CDR3 spells CASSTGTSDYEQYF. CDR3 DNA: TGTGCCAGCAGTACCGGGACATCAGACTACGAGCAGTACTTC. The J gene is TRBJ2-7, the V gene TRBV6-5; the D gene is possibly TRBD1 (6 bases). The CDR3 consists of 14 residues. The V gene lost 5 bases and the J gene lost 3 bases, with 14 bases spanning the gap. Germline CDR1 MNHEY, CDR2 SVGAGI.

The chain is built from TRBV11-3 and TRBJ1-4; 7 bases are a match to TRBD1. The J segment lost 8 bases and the V segment lost 3 bases, leaving 9 bases of the junction unmatched. This CDR3 contains 15 residues. From germline, CDR1 is SGHNT and CDR2 YENEEA. The CDR3 spells CASSFGGTVLEKLFF. CDR3 DNA: TGTGCCAGCAGCTTTGGCGGGACAGTCCTAGAAAAACTGTTTTTT.

The rearrangement joins TRBV7-8 to TRBJ1-5; D perhaps matches TRBD1 (5 bases). Looked up from germline, CDR1 is SGHVS and CDR2 is FQNEAQ. Trimming took 1 base from V and 6 from J, leaving 16 bases between them. This CDR3 contains 16 residues. The CDR3 nucleotides are TGTGCCAGCAGCTTAGGCTTAAAGAGGGACGGTCAGCCCCAGCATTTT. Protein: CASSLGLKRDGQPQHF.

The rearrangement links TRBV29-1 to TRBJ1-1; 7 nucleotides agree with TRBD1. CDR1 SQVTM and CDR2 ANQGSEA come from the germline V gene. With 7 bases clipped from V and 5 bases from J, the junction kept 10 bases outside the gene matches. There are 13 residues in the CDR3. CDR3: CSGIHRGGTEAFF. The CDR3 DNA is TGCAGCGGGATTCACAGGGGAGGAACTGAAGCTTTCTTT. The whole variable domain, remainder taken from reference TRBV29-1 and TRBJ1-1, is SAVISQKPSRDICQRGTSLTIQCQVDSQVTMMFWYRQQPGQSLTLIATANQGSEATYESGFVIDKFPISRPNLTFSTLTVSNMSPEDSSIYLCSGIHRGGTEAFFGQGTRLTVV.

Ten or more counts support this clonotype. A read error may account for a junction end that differs from germline. In nucleotides, the CDR3 is TGTGCCAGCAACCAAGGAGTGAACACTGAAGCTTTCTTT. Its translation: CASNQGVNTEAFF. The V gene is TRBV3-1, the J gene TRBJ1-1; D is uncertain. Germline V gives CDR1 LGHDT, CDR2 YNNKEL (reference sequence). The CDR3 spans 13 residues.

The sample holds a few counts of this clonotype. This CDR3 is CSVGVSPTQETQYF. In DNA form, the CDR3 reads TGCAGCGTTGGAGTTAGCCCGACCCAAGAGACCCAGTACTTC. V and J are TRBV29-1 and TRBJ2-5; D uncertain. V was clipped by 4 bases and J by 1 base, with 13 bases between them. The CDR3 sequence is 14 residues long. Germline CDR1 reads SQVTM; CDR2 reads ANQGSEA.

This clonotype was seen repeatedly, ten times or more. This chain joins TRBV5-1 and TRBJ2-5; TRBD2 agrees at 13 bases. This CDR3 is built from 14 residues. Trimming removed 4 bases from V and 4 bases from J; junction bases left unmatched: 1. In germline, CDR1 is SGHRS, CDR2 YFSETQ. The CDR3 nucleotides are TGCGCCAGCAGCAGACTAGCGGGAGGAGAGACCCAGTACTTC. This codes for CASSRLAGGETQYF. Supplemented by reference TRBV5-1 and TRBJ2-5, the full variable domain reads KAGVTQTPRYLIKTRGQQVTLSCSPISGHRSVSWYQQTPGQGLQFLFEYFSETQRNKGNFPGRFSGRQFSNSRSEMNVSTLELGDSALYLCASSRLAGGETQYFGPGTRLLVL.

This clonotype was observed at least ten times. This chain uses TRBV5-1 with TRBJ2-1; 9 bases are shared with TRBD2. The V and J ends lost 0 bases and 2 bases, in that order; junction bases with no gene match: 6. The V gene's germline CDR1 is SGHRS and CDR2 YFSETQ. The CDR3 is 17 residues long. CDR3 sequence (DNA): TGCGCCAGCAGCTTGGTTCCAGGCGGGAGGGCCTACAATGAGCAGTTCTTC. This sequence encodes CASSLVPGGRAYNEQFF.

This clonotype was detected ten times or more. The chain couples TRBV20-1 to TRBJ2-1; D possibly corresponds to TRBD2 (5 bases). Trimming cost V 6 bases and J 7 bases, with 13 bases left between them. The CDR3 extends over 12 amino acids. Germline loops: CDR1 DFQATT, CDR2 SNEGSKA (reference sequence). In DNA, the CDR3 is TGCAGTGCGAGACGACCGGGGAATGAGCAGTTCTTC. Protein: CSARRPGNEQFF.

The chain links TRBV28 to TRBJ1-1; tentatively, D is TRBD1 (5 bases). Germline assignment: CDR1 MDHEN and CDR2 SYDVKM. This CDR3 contains 12 residues. The V end lost 7 bases, the J end lost 2 bases, and 8 bases lay between the germline ends. For the CDR3, the DNA is TGTGCCAGCATTGGACAAAACACTGAAGCTTTCTTT. This sequence encodes CASIGQNTEAFF.

This clonotype was seen ten or more times. The V call is TRBV20-1, the J call TRBJ2-4; D is perhaps TRBD2 (6 bases). Trimming stripped 5 bases from V and 0 bases from J, with 17 bases between. The CDR3 extends over 16 amino acids. Germline CDR1 DFQATT, CDR2 SNEGSKA (reference sequence). The CDR3: CSARIGGELAKNIQYF. The CDR3 coding sequence is TGCAGTGCTCGGATCGGGGGAGAGCTAGCCAAAAACATTCAGTACTTC.

The rearrangement uses TRBV5-1 and TRBJ2-2; weak D call: TRBD2 (6 bases). This CDR3 comprises 15 residues. The germline V gene has CDR1 SGHRS and CDR2 YFSETQ. Deletions cut 4 bases from V and 5 bases from J, with 15 bases between. CDR3 region: CASSQVGGRTGELFF. The CDR3 DNA sequence: TGCGCCAGCAGCCAAGTCGGGGGAAGGACCGGGGAGCTGTTTTTT.

The chain combines TRBV7-8 with TRBJ1-2; D ambiguous. Looked up from germline, CDR1 is SGHVS and CDR2 is FQNEAQ. This CDR3 contains 14 residues. The V end was cut by 2 bases, the J end by 8 bases, with 15 bases between. CDR3 sequence (DNA): TGTGCCAGCAGCTTAAAGGCTTCTATTGGCGGCTACACCTTC. Its protein is CASSLKASIGGYTF.

This clonotype has at least ten counts. V is TRBV24-1 and J is TRBJ2-1; TRBD2 matches at 11 bases. The V gene's germline CDR1 is KGHDR and CDR2 SFDVKD. The CDR3 covers 15 residues. J was trimmed by 2 bases and V by 5 bases; bases with no gene match: 1. In nucleotides, the CDR3 is TGTGCCACCAGTGTAGCGGGAGGGCCCTACAATGAGCAGTTCTTC. It yields the protein CATSVAGGPYNEQFF.

At least ten counts were recorded for this clonotype. V usage is TRBV5-5 and J usage is TRBJ2-1; 9 nucleotides match TRBD2. The germline gives CDR1 SGHKS, CDR2 YYEKEE (reference sequence). J lost 8 bases, V lost 0 bases, and 15 bases had no gene match. The CDR3 totals 18 residues. DNA for the CDR3: TGTGCCAGCAGCTTGGAGGGGAGGGTAGCGGGAGTTTACGATGAGCAGTTCTTC. Translation gives CASSLEGRVAGVYDEQFF.

This clonotype has just a few counts. The chain employs TRBV18 and TRBJ2-1; D is undetermined. Germline CDR1 and CDR2: KGHSH and LQKENI. The germline V and J ends were trimmed by 1 base and 1 base, with 8 bases remaining between them. This CDR3 spans 15 amino acids. CDR3 sequence reads: CASSPQTGSYNEQFF. The CDR3 DNA reads TGTGCCAGCTCACCACAGACCGGTTCCTACAATGAGCAGTTCTTC. Variable domain in full (rest from reference TRBV18 and TRBJ2-1): NAGVMQNPRHLVRRRGQEARLRCSPMKGHSHVYWYRQLPEEGLKFMVYLQKENIIDESGMPKERFSAEFPKEGPSILRIQQVVRGDSAAYFCASSPQTGSYNEQFFGPGTRLTVL.

This clonotype was counted a few times. This chain links TRBV3-1 with TRBJ2-1; 11 bases fit TRBD2. V dropped 4 bases and J dropped 0; count of bases not matched to a gene: 8. Per the germline V gene, CDR1 is LGHDT and CDR2 is YNNKEL (reference sequence). The CDR3 covers 18 residues. The CDR3 nucleotides read TGTGCCAGCAGCCTACTAGCGGGGGCCTTGAGCTCCTACAATGAGCAGTTCTTC. Translation: CASSLLAGALSSYNEQFF.

In its sample, this clonotype was seen many times. At one boundary the junction diverges from the germline segment, which might be a read error. V and J are TRBV9 and TRBJ2-2; a weak D match, TRBD2 (5 bases). This CDR3 is built from 11 residues. Germline V gene lookup returns CDR1 SGDLS and CDR2 YYNGEE. The CDR3 loop is CASSDSGKLFF. CDR3 DNA sequence: TGTGCCAGCAGTGATTCCGGGAAGCTGTTTTTT.